Below, 26 T cell receptor beta chains from the same sample are listed, as sequenced in a study of shared clonotypes between healthy human individuals. TCRdb keeps only in-frame clones here, not all; method: immunoSEQ multiplex PCR. This sample has 950,000 to 1,100,000 clones, with approximately 78% found just once. Sequenced material: memory CD4+ T cells from PBMCs. The subset denotes: CD45RA-negative fraction. Receptors originate from a man between 18 and 35 years old in good health. Some clones in this sample may be carry-over from other donors' samples.

This chain connects TRBV30 to TRBJ2-5, with unresolved D. Germline CDR1 is GTSNPN and CDR2 is SVGIG (reference sequence). The CDR3 sequence is 11 residues long. Trimming shortened V by 4 bases and J by 0 bases, and 3 bases separated the two germline ends. CDR3 region: CAWNNQETQYF. The DNA of the CDR3 is TGTGCCTGGAACAACCAAGAGACCCAGTACTTC. The full variable domain, in which reference TRBV30 and TRBJ2-5 provide the parts outside the CDR3, is SQTIHQWPATLVQPVGSPLSLECTVEGTSNPNLYWYRQAAGRGLQLLFYSVGIGQISSEVPQNLSASRPQDRQFILSSKKLLLSDSGFYLCAWNNQETQYFGPGTRLLVL.

The chain joins TRBV16 to TRBJ1-1; D unresolved. The CDR3 is 17 residues long. Germline V CDR1 and CDR2: KGHSY, FQNENV. V gave up 0 bases and J gave up 4 bases, with 18 bases separating them. The CDR3 DNA is TGTGCCAGCAGCCAATCAAGTGGGTTGAAGGGTCTCACTGAAGCTTTCTTT. Amino acids: CASSQSSGLKGLTEAFF.

This chain links TRBV18 with TRBJ1-2; D is ambiguous. The CDR3 spans 12 residues. The germline V gene has CDR1 KGHSH and CDR2 LQKENI. Trimming pared 3 bases from V and 4 bases from J, leaving 6 bases between. As DNA, the CDR3 is TGTGCCAGCTCACCTAGGCTCTATGGCTACACCTTC. It specifies CASSPRLYGYTF.

In this sample, this clone turned up many times. J is TRBJ2-2 and V is TRBV4-3, with 9 bases matching TRBD1. The CDR3 spans 17 residues. Trimming cost V 4 bases and J 6 bases; bases outside gene matches: 12. CDR1 and CDR2 (germline): LGHNA, YSLEER. CDR3 in DNA: TGCGCCAGCAGCCTTCCCCCGCACAGACAGGGGGCCGGGGAGCTGTTTTTT. It yields the protein CASSLPPHRQGAGELFF.

The genes are TRBV9 and TRBJ1-4; TRBD1 agrees at 7 bases. This CDR3 is built from 16 residues. Germline CDR1 SGDLS, CDR2 YYNGEE. The ends lost 5 bases at V and 0 bases at J; junction bases unmatched: 7. The CDR3 protein is CASSEGTAATNEKLFF. In nucleotides, the CDR3 is TGTGCCAGCAGTGAGGGGACAGCCGCAACTAATGAAAAACTGTTTTTT.

The chain couples TRBV30 to TRBJ1-5; D is perhaps TRBD1 (6 bases). Deletions cut 3 bases from V and 2 bases from J, with 11 bases between. Looked up from germline, CDR1 is GTSNPN and CDR2 is SVGIG (reference sequence). The CDR3 sequence is 14 residues long. For the CDR3, the DNA is TGTGCCTGGAGCTCACAGGGAGGCAATCAGCCCCAGCATTTT. As protein: CAWSSQGGNQPQHF.

V is TRBV10-3 and J is TRBJ2-7; possibly TRBD1 or TRBD2 for D (5 bases each). Germline loops: CDR1 ENHRY, CDR2 SYGVKD. The V end was cut by 0 bases, the J end by 5 bases, with 11 bases between. The CDR3 runs 14 residues. The CDR3 region is CAISESTWGHEQYF. The CDR3 nucleotides read TGTGCCATCAGTGAGTCGACATGGGGACACGAGCAGTACTTC.

This sequence joins TRBV5-4 and TRBJ2-1, with unresolved D. The CDR3 totals 15 residues. V lost 2 bases, J lost 0 bases, and 9 bases lay in between. Germline CDR1 and CDR2: SGHNT and YYREEE (reference sequence). CDR3 DNA sequence: TGTGCCAGCAGCTTCGGCTCCAACTCCTACAATGAGCAGTTCTTC. Translation: CASSFGSNSYNEQFF.

The rearrangement uses TRBV5-4 and TRBJ2-3, with no clear D. Trimming left V 0 bases short and J 0 bases short, with 11 bases between. Germline CDR1 is SGHNT and CDR2 is YYREEE (reference sequence). There are 16 residues in the CDR3. DNA for the CDR3: TGTGCCAGCAGCTTGGCCGACGACTTTAGCACAGATACGCAGTATTTT. Translating gives CASSLADDFSTDTQYF.

The chain is built from TRBV7-6 and TRBJ2-7; the D is unclear. The V gene's germline CDR1 is SGHVS and CDR2 FNYEAQ. Trimming cost V 1 base and J 3 bases, with 7 bases left between them. This CDR3 has 13 amino acids. The CDR3 sequence: CASSLVSSYEQYF. The CDR3 coding sequence is TGTGCCAGCAGCTTAGTATCCAGCTACGAGCAGTACTTC.

The chain has TRBV2 and TRBJ2-1; TRBD2 aligns across 11 bases. The CDR3 consists of 15 residues. After removal of 4 bases from V and 8 bases from J, the junction contained 7 bases not matched to a gene. Looked up from germline, CDR1 is SNHLY and CDR2 is FYNNEI. In DNA form, the CDR3 reads TGTGCCAGCAGTGGAGGTAGCGGGAGGGTGGATGAGCAGTTCTTC. Encoded protein: CASSGGSGRVDEQFF.

The rearrangement uses TRBV6-1 and TRBJ1-2; 7 positions agree with TRBD1. Germline V gene lookup returns CDR1 MNHNS and CDR2 SASEGT. The V and J ends lost 6 bases and 10 bases, in that order; junction bases with no gene match: 8. The CDR3 has 12 amino acids. The CDR3, as DNA: TGTGCCAGCAGCTCTAAACAGGGGAACTACACCTTC. Amino acid sequence: CASSSKQGNYTF.

The chain joins TRBV7-9 to TRBJ2-7; D remains unclear. The V gene's germline CDR1 is SEHNR and CDR2 FQNEAQ (reference sequence). V lost 3 bases and J 6 bases, leaving 12 bases between the germline ends. The CDR3 is 13 residues long. The CDR3 loop reads CASSFRDYREQYF. The DNA of the CDR3 is TGTGCCAGCAGCTTCCGAGATTATCGCGAGCAGTACTTC.

The chain recombines TRBV5-1 with TRBJ2-1; D may be TRBD2 (5 bases). Germline CDR1 SGHRS, CDR2 YFSETQ. The CDR3 has 16 residues. V lost 4 bases, J lost 2 bases, and 16 bases lay in between. This CDR3 reads CASSPMSSSPYNEQFF. CDR3 nucleotide sequence: TGCGCCAGCAGCCCCATGTCTAGCTCTCCCTACAATGAGCAGTTCTTC.

As regards this clone: The same CDR3 can be traced to other DNA sequences in this sample. This chain connects TRBV29-1 to TRBJ2-5; 8 nucleotides line up with TRBD1. After removal of 3 bases from V and 5 bases from J, the junction contained 5 bases not matched to a gene. The germline gives CDR1 SQVTM, CDR2 ANQGSEA. The CDR3 totals 13 residues. The CDR3 here is CSVDSGGEETQYF. CDR3 DNA sequence: TGCAGCGTTGATTCAGGGGGCGAGGAGACCCAGTACTTC. The variable domain in full, completed from reference TRBV29-1 and TRBJ2-5, reads SAVISQKPSRDICQRGTSLTIQCQVDSQVTMMFWYRQQPGQSLTLIATANQGSEATYESGFVIDKFPISRPNLTFSTLTVSNMSPEDSSIYLCSVDSGGEETQYFGPGTRLLVL.

The chain has TRBV21-1 and TRBJ1-1. TRBV21-1 is a pseudogene segment. The CDR3 totals 11 residues. CDR3 DNA: TGTGGCTACACAATTCGCACTGAAGCTTTCTTT. It codes for CGYTIRTEAFF.

Turning to this clone: A read error may produce the germline difference seen at one junction end. The chain is built from TRBV10-3 and TRBJ2-7; D gene ambiguous. Germline CDR1 is ENHRY and CDR2 is SYGVKD. This CDR3 region has 8 residues. The CDR3 nucleotides read TGTGCCATCAGCTCCAGAAACTTC. It encodes CAISSRNF.

This clone was seen once. V gene TRBV5-1 combines with J gene TRBJ2-1, with 7 bases that match TRBD2. The CDR3 spans 15 residues. Germline CDR1 SGHRS, CDR2 YFSETQ. V lost 0 bases to trimming and J lost 2 bases; unmatched junction nucleotides: 2. The DNA for the CDR3 is TGCGCCAGCAGCTTGGGGGAGGGCCCCTACAATGAGCAGTTCTTC. Translating it yields CASSLGEGPYNEQFF.

J is TRBJ1-1 and V is TRBV27; TRBD1 matches 7 bases. Trimming at V came to 6 bases and at J to 6 bases, leaving 13 bases not matched to a gene. CDR1 is MNHEY, CDR2 SMNVEV, per germline (reference sequence). CDR3 length: 15 amino acids. The CDR3 here is CASSSRQGGGAEAFF. Written as DNA, the CDR3 is TGTGCCAGCAGCAGCCGACAGGGCGGTGGGGCTGAAGCTTTCTTT.

As for this clone: This may be a read error: a much more frequent sequence differs by one nucleotide. Other nucleotide sequences from this sample produce the same CDR3. This rearrangement joins TRBV20-1 to TRBJ2-3, with D hard to call. This CDR3 is built from 8 residues. V lost 7 bases and J 5 bases, leaving 1 base between the germline ends. Germline V CDR1 and CDR2: DFQATT, SNEGSKA (reference sequence). CDR3 nucleotide sequence: TGCAGTGGAGATACGCAGTATTTT. Translated, it gives CSGDTQYF.

The CDR3 loop reads CASSPPPGWVQYF. CDR3 sequence (DNA): TGTGCCAGCTCACCACCCCCAGGGTGGGTGCAGTACTTC. This chain uses TRBV18 with TRBJ2-7, with D perhaps TRBD1 (5 bases). Trimming took 0 bases from V and 9 from J, leaving 12 bases between them. Germline assignment: CDR1 KGHSH and CDR2 LQKENI. The CDR3 runs 13 residues.

This chain links TRBV29-1 with TRBJ2-7; 12 bases match TRBD2. The CDR3 runs 13 residues. The trim removed 6 bases at V and 4 bases at J, leaving 4 bases unmatched. Germline V gives CDR1 SQVTM, CDR2 ANQGSEA. CDR3 in amino acids: CSVRTSGIYEQYF. DNA of the CDR3: TGCAGCGTAAGGACTAGCGGGATATACGAGCAGTACTTC.

V gene TRBV7-9 combines with J gene TRBJ2-3, with D possibly TRBD1 on 5 matching bases. Deletions cut 1 base from V and 4 bases from J, with 9 bases between. This CDR3 has 14 amino acids. Germline CDR1 SEHNR, CDR2 FQNEAQ (reference sequence). This CDR3 is CASSLDWGPDTQYF. Here the CDR3 DNA reads TGTGCCAGCAGCTTAGATTGGGGCCCAGATACGCAGTATTTT.

The J gene is TRBJ2-2, the V gene TRBV7-3; 9 bases are shared with TRBD1. Looked up from germline, CDR1 is SGHTA and CDR2 is FQGTGA. The CDR3 has 15 residues. V shed 5 bases, J shed 7 bases, and the junction held 8 bases outside the gene matches. The CDR3 region has the DNA TGTGCCAGCAGCACCACAGGGGGCGCGGGCGGGGAGCTGTTTTTT. As protein: CASSTTGGAGGELFF.

This clone was seen more than once but under ten times. This chain links TRBV5-6 with TRBJ1-1; a possible D gene is TRBD1 (6 bases). Germline lookup yields CDR1 SGHDT and CDR2 YYEEEE. The V gene lost 4 bases and the J gene lost 11 bases, with 15 bases spanning the gap. The CDR3 has 12 amino acids. The CDR3 region has the DNA TGTGCCAGCAGCCGAAGGTCAGGGGAGGCTTTCTTT. Protein product: CASSRRSGEAFF.

The count of this clone is one. V and J are TRBV2 and TRBJ2-1, with D possibly TRBD2 on 5 matching bases. CDR1 is SNHLY, CDR2 FYNNEI, per germline. The CDR3 spans 14 residues. V was clipped by 6 bases and J by 2 bases, with 11 bases between them. The chain's CDR3 is CASSRRSPYNEQFF. Here the CDR3 DNA reads TGTGCCAGCAGCCGGAGGTCTCCCTACAATGAGCAGTTCTTC.